This T cell receptor (beta chain) was sequenced in a study of shared clonotypes between healthy human individuals. Study findings and constraints: The generation probabilities recorded for non-shared clonotypes fell below those of clonotypes shared by all four donors. Naive subsets generally had larger estimated richness than memory subsets.

Deep was the level used in running the assay. Only in-frame clones appear in the TCRdb table, and some are missing; sequencing was by immunoSEQ multiplex PCR. The table records around 2,000,000 clones, approximately 94% of them present only once. Positive CCR7 selection of CD45RO-negative cells yielded the naive CD8 cells, and terminally differentiated effector memory CD45RA+ cells were excluded. V trimming: 4 bases; J trimming: 2 bases; junction bases outside the gene matches: 6. From germline, CDR1 is MNHEY and CDR2 SMNVEV (reference sequence). This CDR3 comprises 15 residues. Concerning this clone: Its antigen remains unidentified.

This clonotype originated in a man between 18 and 29 years old in good health. Some clones in this sample may be carry-over from other donors' samples. V and J are TRBV27 and TRBJ1-2; TRBD1 matches 8 bases. Sequencing input: naive CD8+ T cells from PBMCs. The CDR3 bases are TGTGCCAGCAGTTCACAGGGGGAGGAGAACTATGGCTACACCTTC. This translates into CASSSQGEENYGYTF.